The 24 T cell receptor beta chains given below trace back to one sample, sequenced in a study of post-analysis software for immune sequencing data. Study outcomes and limitations: Four to six TRBV segments, including TRBV5-6, TRBV5-1 and TRBV20-1, were more frequent in patients than controls.

Unique molecular identifiers were built into the TCR beta cDNA libraries. From the PCR reads, TCRdb called clonotypes with MiXCR, one entry per CDR3 protein. The data contain roughly 400,000 distinct CDR3 sequences, approximately 37% of them seen just once; the ten biggest clones take up approximately 7.1%. Their antigens remain unidentified. Material: blood. These receptors were taken from a girl aged 2 to 9 with multiple sclerosis.

The V gene is TRBV7-2, the J gene TRBJ2-7; 7 bases are shared with TRBD1. The J segment lost 6 bases and the V segment lost 1 base, leaving 3 bases of the junction unmatched. Per germline, CDR1 SGHTA and CDR2 FQGNSA. The CDR3 consists of 13 residues. The chain's CDR3 is CASSLGQGLEQYF. As DNA, the CDR3 is TGTGCCAGCAGCTTAGGACAGGGTCTCGAGCAGTACTTC. Supplemented by reference TRBV7-2 and TRBJ2-7, the full variable domain reads GAGVSQSPSNKVTEKGKDVELRCDPISGHTALYWYRQSLGQGLEFLIYFQGNSAPDKSGLPSDRFSAERTGGSVSTLTIQRTQQEDSAVYLCASSLGQGLEQYFGPGTRLTVT.

V usage is TRBV20-1 and J usage is TRBJ2-7, with 8 bases that match TRBD2. Germline assignment: CDR1 DFQATT and CDR2 SNEGSKA (reference sequence). The CDR3 extends over 16 amino acids. Trimming at V came to 0 bases and at J to 2 bases, leaving 9 bases not matched to a gene. CDR3: CSARDRLTSGAYEQYF. The CDR3 DNA is TGCAGTGCTAGAGATCGCTTAACTAGCGGCGCCTACGAGCAGTACTTC.

The chain is built from TRBV7-9 and TRBJ2-7; TRBD2 aligns across 8 bases. The CDR3 sequence is 14 residues long. The germline gives CDR1 SEHNR, CDR2 FQNEAQ (reference sequence). The ends lost 7 bases at V and 3 bases at J; junction bases unmatched: 8. This CDR3 is CASTDRREVYEQYF. CDR3 coding DNA: TGTGCCAGCACCGATCGGCGGGAGGTCTACGAGCAGTACTTC.

This chain connects TRBV20-1 to TRBJ1-2; TRBD1 is a possible D gene (5 bases). V lost 5 bases and J 6 bases, leaving 22 bases between the germline ends. This CDR3 has 15 residues. Germline assignment: CDR1 DFQATT and CDR2 SNEGSKA (reference sequence). The chain's CDR3 is CSAPHRQTSKNGYTF. CDR3 bases: TGCAGTGCTCCCCACCGACAGACCAGTAAAAATGGCTACACCTTC.

This clonotype was found a few times. The chain joins TRBV6-5 to TRBJ2-1, with D unclear. This CDR3 is 16 amino acids long. CDR1 is MNHEY and CDR2 is SVGAGI in the germline V gene. The V and J ends lost 0 bases and 5 bases respectively, with 14 bases between them. This CDR3 is CASSYSATRRDNEQFF. DNA of the CDR3: TGTGCCAGCAGTTACTCAGCGACCCGTAGAGACAATGAGCAGTTCTTC.

There are a few counts of this clonotype. V usage is TRBV7-2 and J usage is TRBJ2-5; TRBD1 matches 9 bases. V lost 5 bases, J lost 5 bases, and 6 bases stayed unmatched. CDR1 is SGHTA and CDR2 is FQGNSA in the germline V gene. The length of the CDR3 is 14 residues. For the CDR3, the DNA is TGTGCCAGCAGCATGGACAGGGGTAGGGAGACCCAGTACTTC. It yields the protein CASSMDRGRETQYF. Using reference TRBV7-2 and TRBJ2-5 for the parts outside the CDR3, the full variable domain is GAGVSQSPSNKVTEKGKDVELRCDPISGHTALYWYRQSLGQGLEFLIYFQGNSAPDKSGLPSDRFSAERTGGSVSTLTIQRTQQEDSAVYLCASSMDRGRETQYFGPGTRLLVL.

The chain links TRBV5-1 to TRBJ2-1; no definite D call. This CDR3 is 14 amino acids long. Looked up from germline, CDR1 is SGHRS and CDR2 is YFSETQ. Trimming removed 0 bases at V and 3 bases at J, with 7 bases between. This CDR3 reads CASSLGSVYNEQFF. The CDR3, as DNA: TGCGCCAGCAGCTTGGGTTCAGTCTACAATGAGCAGTTCTTC.

The chain combines TRBV29-1 with TRBJ2-3, with D tentatively TRBD2 (6 bases). The CDR3 loop spans 15 amino acids. V was cut by 1 base and J by 0 bases, with 11 bases left in between. Germline V lookup: CDR1 SQVTM, CDR2 ANQGSEA. The CDR3 coding sequence is TGCAGCGTTGAAGGTAGCGGTCCTAGCACAGATACGCAGTATTTT. It is translated as CSVEGSGPSTDTQYF.

The chain is built from TRBV27 and TRBJ2-5; D uncertain. The germline CDR1 and CDR2 sequences are MNHEY and SMNVEV (reference sequence). Trimming took off 5 bases at V and 1 base at J, with 8 bases between the two ends. This CDR3 comprises 13 residues. In nucleotides, the CDR3 is TGTGCCAGCAGTCCGCCCCTCCAAGAGACCCAGTACTTC. Translated, it gives CASSPPLQETQYF.

The V call is TRBV12-3 or TRBV12-4, the J call TRBJ2-4, with 13 bases aligning to TRBD2. TRBJ2-5 explains the end of the DNA better; the J call may be wrong. CDR3 length: 14 residues. The CDR3 sequence is CASSGLAGVETQYF. DNA of the CDR3: TGTGCCAGCAGTGGACTAGCGGGGGTGGAGACCCAGTACTTC.

This clonotype turned up a few times. This chain links TRBV6-2 or TRBV6-3 with TRBJ2-7; D might be TRBD1 (6 bases). Germline assignment: CDR1 MNHEY and CDR2 SVGEGT. The CDR3 loop spans 17 amino acids. V was pared by 10 bases and J by 3 bases, with 28 bases between. CDR3 region: CATSPIEDSDRYYEQYF. The CDR3 coding sequence is TGTGCCACCTCACCCATTGAAGACTCGGACAGATACTACGAGCAGTACTTC.

In this sample, this clonotype turned up a few times. V usage is TRBV10-2 and J usage is TRBJ2-3; tentatively, D is TRBD2 (6 bases). The CDR3 sequence is 16 residues long. Per the germline V gene, CDR1 is WSHSY and CDR2 is SAAADI. Trimming pared 2 bases from V and 2 bases from J, leaving 14 bases between. Here the CDR3 reads CASSEGRAGPTDTQYF. The CDR3 coding sequence is TGCGCCAGCAGTGAGGGTAGGGCGGGACCCACAGATACGCAGTATTTT.

V is TRBV7-9 and J is TRBJ1-4; D uncertain. Deletions cut 5 bases from V and 10 bases from J, with 11 bases between. The CDR3 is 12 amino acids. Germline CDR1 is SEHNR and CDR2 is FQNEAQ (reference sequence). In DNA form, the CDR3 reads TGTGCCAGCAGCCCAGAAGAGCGAAAACTGTTTTTT. Its protein is CASSPEERKLFF.

This sequence joins TRBV29-1 and TRBJ2-6; weak D call: TRBD1 (6 bases). The V gene's germline CDR1 is SQVTM and CDR2 ANQGSEA. The CDR3 extends over 15 amino acids. V was pared by 2 bases and J by 0 bases, with 8 bases between. As DNA, the CDR3 is TGCAGCGTTGAAAGGGGGATCTCTGGGGCCAACGTCCTGACTTTC. Translating it yields CSVERGISGANVLTF.

This clonotype was seen a single time. The rearrangement links TRBV6-2 or TRBV6-3 to TRBJ2-7, with 9 bases that match TRBD1. The V gene's germline CDR1 is MNHEY and CDR2 SVGEGT. The CDR3 covers 15 residues. Germline trimming cut 7 bases from V and 4 bases from J; bases unmatched to any gene: 11. The CDR3 DNA sequence: TGTGCCAGCACAACGCCGGGACAGGGAGTTTACGAGCAGTACTTC. It yields the protein CASTTPGQGVYEQYF.

This chain links TRBV5-5 with TRBJ1-6, with TRBD1 as a possible D gene (5 bases). V dropped 4 bases and J dropped 0 bases, with 17 bases sitting between them. CDR1 and CDR2 from the germline V gene are SGHKS and YYEKEE (reference sequence). This CDR3 is 18 amino acids long. In nucleotides, the CDR3 is TGTGCCAGCAGCGCTCTTGGGGGATGGAGCTCCTATAATTCACCCCTCCACTTT. Translated, it gives CASSALGGWSSYNSPLHF.

The chain recombines TRBV10-3 with TRBJ1-2, with D hard to call. V lost 6 bases to trimming and J lost 4 bases, with 12 bases between them. This CDR3 region has 13 residues. Germline V gene sequence: CDR1 ENHRY, CDR2 SYGVKD. The CDR3 DNA sequence: TGTGCCATCAGGACCGGGGTCTTCTATGGCTACACCTTC. Translated, it gives CAIRTGVFYGYTF.

The genes are TRBV7-9 and TRBJ1-5, with TRBD1 identical over 7 bases. With V trimmed by 4 bases and J by 3 bases, 3 bases remained unmatched. Looked up from germline, CDR1 is SEHNR and CDR2 is FQNEAQ (reference sequence). The CDR3 sequence is 14 residues long. In nucleotides, the CDR3 is TGTGCCAGCAGCTCGGGACAGATCAATCAGCCCCAGCATTTT. Translating gives CASSSGQINQPQHF.

Only one count was recorded for this clonotype. Relative to the germline gene, one junction end is altered; a read error may explain this. The chain is built from TRBV6-2 or TRBV6-3 and TRBJ2-7; either TRBD1 or TRBD2 may fit D (5 bases each). The CDR3 covers 19 residues. CDR1 MNHEY and CDR2 SVGEGT come from the germline V gene. The CDR3 loop reads CANSRTVRLGAKSSYEQYF. The CDR3 DNA sequence: TGTGCCAACAGTCGCACCGTACGCCTCGGGGCGAAAAGCTCCTACGAGCAGTACTTC.

In this sample, this clonotype turned up a few times. The chain couples TRBV3-1 to TRBJ2-5; D uncertain. The CDR3 contains 15 residues. V was cut by 1 base and J by 2 bases, with 11 bases left in between. The germline gives CDR1 LGHDT, CDR2 YNNKEL (reference sequence). The CDR3 sequence: CASSQGSEYQETQYF. CDR3 nucleotides: TGTGCCAGCAGCCAAGGATCAGAGTATCAAGAGACCCAGTACTTC.

This CDR3 reads CASCRGGTDTQYF. In nucleotides, the CDR3 is TGTGCCAGCTGTCGCGGAGGCACAGATACGCAGTATTTT. V is TRBV6-7 and J is TRBJ2-3, with D uncertain. TRBV6-7 is filed as an ORF, its function uncertain. The CDR3 is made up of 13 amino acids. Trimming left V 8 bases short and J 1 base short, with 10 bases between.

This clonotype was detected a few times. The chain joins TRBV7-9 to TRBJ1-1, with 7 bases aligning to TRBD1. V lost 4 bases and J lost 6; bases outside the gene matches: 5. Germline values: CDR1 SEHNR, CDR2 FQNEAQ (reference sequence). The CDR3 consists of 13 residues. The CDR3 DNA sequence: TGTGCCAGCAGCTCGACAGGGATCGCTGAAGCTTTCTTT. It codes for CASSSTGIAEAFF.

This clonotype has a handful of counts. The chain has TRBV7-3 and TRBJ1-5; weak D call: TRBD1 (5 bases). The germline V gene encodes CDR1 SGHTA and CDR2 FQGTGA. The CDR3 has 16 amino acids. With 3 bases removed from V and 7 bases from J, the gap between germline ends came to 19 bases. CDR3 sequence reads: CASSFAGTDRGQPQHF. CDR3 nucleotides: TGTGCCAGCAGCTTTGCGGGGACCGATCGGGGGCAGCCCCAGCATTTT. Using reference TRBV7-3 and TRBJ1-5 for the parts outside the CDR3, the full variable domain is GAGVSQTPSNKVTEKGKYVELRCDPISGHTALYWYRQSLGQGPEFLIYFQGTGAADDSGLPNDRFFAVRPEGSVSTLKIQRTERGDSAVYLCASSFAGTDRGQPQHFGDGTRLSIL.

The V and J genes are TRBV12-3 or TRBV12-4 and TRBJ1-2, with 10 bases that match TRBD1. The CDR3 has 15 amino acids. V shed 8 bases, J shed 7 bases, and the junction held 13 bases outside the gene matches. The CDR3 bases are TGTGCCAGCGTCAAGATGGGGGGGACAGGGGTTGGCTACACCTTC. It translates to CASVKMGGTGVGYTF.